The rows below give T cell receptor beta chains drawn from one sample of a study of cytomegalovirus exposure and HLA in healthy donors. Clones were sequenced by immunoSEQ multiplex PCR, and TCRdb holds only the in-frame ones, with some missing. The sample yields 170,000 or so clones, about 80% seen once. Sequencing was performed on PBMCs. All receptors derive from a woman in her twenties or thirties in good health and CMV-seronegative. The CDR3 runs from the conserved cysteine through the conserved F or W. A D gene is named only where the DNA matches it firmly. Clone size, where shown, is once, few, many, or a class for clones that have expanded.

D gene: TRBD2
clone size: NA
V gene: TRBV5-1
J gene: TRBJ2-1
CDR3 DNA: TGCGCCAGCAGTTCGGGACTAGCGGGCTACAATGAGCAGTTCTTC
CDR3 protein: CASSSGLAGYNEQFF

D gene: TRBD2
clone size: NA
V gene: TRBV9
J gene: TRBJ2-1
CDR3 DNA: TGTGCCAGCAGTGCCGAAAGCGGGGGGGCCCACAATGAGCAGTTCTTC
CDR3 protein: CASSAESGGAHNEQFF

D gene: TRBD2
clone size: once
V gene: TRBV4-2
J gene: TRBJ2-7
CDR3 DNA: TGTGCCAGCAGCCAAGATGTAGCGGGAGCTAGCGAGCAGTACTTC
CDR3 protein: CASSQDVAGASEQYF

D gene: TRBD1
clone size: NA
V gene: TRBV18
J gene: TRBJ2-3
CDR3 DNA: TGTGCCAGCTCACCACCGGACAGGGCGGGAGATACGCAGTATTTT
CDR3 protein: CASSPPDRAGDTQYF

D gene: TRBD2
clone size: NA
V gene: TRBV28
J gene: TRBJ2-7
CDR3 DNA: TGTGCCAGCAGGGGTGCTAGCGGGACTTACGAGCAGTACTTC
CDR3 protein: CASRGASGTYEQYF

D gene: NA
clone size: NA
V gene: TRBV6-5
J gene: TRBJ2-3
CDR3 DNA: TGTGCCAGCGGGATGGTCAGCGGATACACAGATACGCAGTATTTT
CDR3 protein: CASGMVSGYTDTQYF

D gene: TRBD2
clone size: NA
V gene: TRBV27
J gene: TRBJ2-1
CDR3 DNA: TGTGCCAGCAGTTTATTAGGGACTAGCGGCTACAATGAGCAGTTCTTC
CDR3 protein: CASSLLGTSGYNEQFF

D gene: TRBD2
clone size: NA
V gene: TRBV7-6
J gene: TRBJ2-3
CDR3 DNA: TGTGCCAGCAGCTTAGCGCTAGTGGCGGGAGGTAGCGCAGATACGCAGTATTTT
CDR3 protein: CASSLALVAGGSADTQYF

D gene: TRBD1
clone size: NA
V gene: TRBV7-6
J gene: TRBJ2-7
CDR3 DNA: TGTGCCAGCAGCTTAGCGCCACCGGGACAGGGGGCGGTTCAGTACTTC
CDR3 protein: CASSLAPPGQGAVQYF

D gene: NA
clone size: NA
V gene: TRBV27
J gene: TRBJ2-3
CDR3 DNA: TGTGCCAGCAGCGGACTACTCAGCCCCACAGATACGCAGTATTTT
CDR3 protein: CASSGLLSPTDTQYF

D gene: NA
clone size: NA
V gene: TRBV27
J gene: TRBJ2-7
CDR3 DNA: TGTGCCAGCAGTTACGGGAGCGGATTCTACGAGCAGTACTTC
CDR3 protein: CASSYGSGFYEQYF

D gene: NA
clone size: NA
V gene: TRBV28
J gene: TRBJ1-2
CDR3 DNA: TGTGCCAGCAGTTCTGCGGATTACTACTATGGCTACACCTTC
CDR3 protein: CASSSADYYYGYTF

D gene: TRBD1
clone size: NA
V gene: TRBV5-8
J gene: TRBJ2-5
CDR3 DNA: TGTGCCAGCAGCCTGGGACAGGTCACGCAAGAGACCCAGTACTTC
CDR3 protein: CASSLGQVTQETQYF

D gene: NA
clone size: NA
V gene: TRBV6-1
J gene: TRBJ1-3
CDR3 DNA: TGTGCCAGCAGTGTATACAGGGATTCCGTCTCTGGAAACACCATATATTTT
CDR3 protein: CASSVYRDSVSGNTIYF

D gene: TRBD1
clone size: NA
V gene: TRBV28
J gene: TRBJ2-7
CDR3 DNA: TGTGCCAGCAGAAGGACAGGGGGCGGACCCGAGCAGTACTTC
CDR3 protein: CASRRTGGGPEQYF

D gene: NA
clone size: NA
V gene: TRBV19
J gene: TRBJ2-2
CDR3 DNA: TGTGCCAGTAGAGCAGGACCGACTACAAACACCGGGGAGCTGTTTTTT
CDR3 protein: CASRAGPTTNTGELFF

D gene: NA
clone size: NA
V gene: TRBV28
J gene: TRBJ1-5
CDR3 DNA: TGTGCCAGCAGTTTGGGGACGGGGGGTCAGCCCCAGCATTTT
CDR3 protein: CASSLGTGGQPQHF

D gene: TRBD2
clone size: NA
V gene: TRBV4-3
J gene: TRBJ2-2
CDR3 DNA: TGCGCCAGCAGCCAAGGACAGCGGGGGGGCTTCGGGGAGCTGTTTTTT
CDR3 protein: CASSQGQRGGFGELFF

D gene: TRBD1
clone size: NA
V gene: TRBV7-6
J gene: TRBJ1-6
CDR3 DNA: TGTGCCAGCAGCTCAGAGACAGGGGGGGTGTCACCCCTCCACTTT
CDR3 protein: CASSSETGGVSPLHF

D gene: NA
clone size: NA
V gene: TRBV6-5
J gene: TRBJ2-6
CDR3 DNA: TGTGCCAGCAGTTACGAACTCTCTGGGGCCAACGGCCTGACTTTC
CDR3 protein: CASSYELSGANGLTF

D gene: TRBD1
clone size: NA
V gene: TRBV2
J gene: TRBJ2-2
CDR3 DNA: TGTGCCAGCAGTTCCGGGACAGGGAACACCGGGGAGCTGTTTTTT
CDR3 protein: CASSSGTGNTGELFF

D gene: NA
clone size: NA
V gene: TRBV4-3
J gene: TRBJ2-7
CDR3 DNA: TGCGCCAGCAGCCAAGTCGGCAGGGATGAGCAGTACTTC
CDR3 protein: CASSQVGRDEQYF

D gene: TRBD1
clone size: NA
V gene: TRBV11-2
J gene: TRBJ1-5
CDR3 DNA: TGTGCCAGCAAAGGGACAGGTAGTAGCAATCAGCCCCAGCATTTT
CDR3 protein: CASKGTGSSNQPQHF

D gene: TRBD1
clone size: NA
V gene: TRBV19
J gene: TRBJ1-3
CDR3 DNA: TGTGCCAGTAAGGACAGGCGCTTCGGAAACACCATATATTTT
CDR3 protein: CASKDRRFGNTIYF

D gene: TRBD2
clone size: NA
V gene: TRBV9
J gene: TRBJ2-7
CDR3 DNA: TGTGCCAGCAGTGGTGGACTAGCGGGAACCGAGCAGTACTTC
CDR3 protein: CASSGGLAGTEQYF

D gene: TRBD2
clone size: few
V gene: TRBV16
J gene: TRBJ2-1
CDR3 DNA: TGTGCCAGCAGCCAATTTACTAGCGGCTACAATGAGCAGTTCTTC
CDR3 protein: CASSQFTSGYNEQFF

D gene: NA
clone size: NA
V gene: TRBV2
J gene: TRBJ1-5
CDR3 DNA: TGTGCCAGCAGTGAACTGAGGGGCAGGGGGCCCCAGCATTTT
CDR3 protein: CASSELRGRGPQHF

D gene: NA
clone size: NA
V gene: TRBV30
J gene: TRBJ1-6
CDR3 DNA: TGTGCCCGGAGTGCCGTCCCAGGGAACTCACCCCTCCACTTT
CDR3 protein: CARSAVPGNSPLHF

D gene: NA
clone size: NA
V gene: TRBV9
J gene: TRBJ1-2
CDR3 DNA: TGTGCCAGCAGCGGACAAGATAGCGGCTATGGCTACACCTTC
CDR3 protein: CASSGQDSGYGYTF

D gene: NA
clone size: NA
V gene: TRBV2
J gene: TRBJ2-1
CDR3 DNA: TGTGCCAGCAGGGGACTTAACAATGAGCAGTTCTTC
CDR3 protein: CASRGLNNEQFF

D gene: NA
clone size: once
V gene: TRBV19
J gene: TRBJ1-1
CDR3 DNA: TGTGCCAGTACCAGGGGCCCGATGAACACTGAAGCTTTCTTT
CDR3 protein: CASTRGPMNTEAFF

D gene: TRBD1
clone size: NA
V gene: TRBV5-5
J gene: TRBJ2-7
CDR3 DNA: TGTGCCAGCAGCCCGAACCCCGGGACAGGGGGTTACGAGCAGTACTTC
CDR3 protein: CASSPNPGTGGYEQYF